Listed below are T cell receptor beta chains from one sample, sequenced in a study of blood T cell repertoires in COVID-19. The protocol was immunoSEQ multiplex PCR, while the TCRdb copy is restricted to in-frame clones and leaves out a portion. The repertoire consists of around 130,000 clones, with around nine tenths occurring once and the leading ten covering 2% to 2.5%. The sample was peripheral blood. These receptors originate from a man between 65 and 80 years old with active COVID-19. Both conserved end residues are part of each CDR3. Each record gives: D gene, clone size, J gene, V gene, CDR3 protein, CDR3 DNA. The D gene is left open where the match is weak. Not all rows give a size; the values are once, few, many and, for expanded clones, a class.

>.|.|TRBJ1-2|TRBV3-1/TRBV3-2
CASSQDGGSYGYTF
TGTGCCAGCAGCCAAGATGGCGGCAGCTATGGCTACACCTTC
>.|.|TRBJ2-5|TRBV9
CASSLDTEETQYF
TGTGCCAGCAGCCTCGACACAGAAGAGACCCAGTACTTC
>TRBD1|.|TRBJ2-1|TRBV7-2
CASSSDRVYNEQFF
TGTGCCAGCAGCTCAGACAGGGTGTACAATGAGCAGTTCTTC
>.|.|TRBJ2-2|TRBV11-2
CASSSIVLNLGTGELFF
TGTGCCAGCAGCTCTATAGTTTTAAATCTTGGCACCGGGGAGCTGTTTTTT
>TRBD1|.|TRBJ1-2|TRBV7-3
CASSPPEKGAFWGYTF
TGTGCCAGCAGCCCACCGGAGAAGGGGGCCTTCTGGGGCTACACCTTC
>.|.|TRBJ1-1|TRBV10-3
CAIERQMNTEAFF
TGTGCCATCGAGCGACAGATGAACACTGAAGCTTTCTTT
>.|.|TRBJ2-1|TRBV19
CASSIRQANEQFF
TGTGCCAGTAGTATCCGGCAGGCTAATGAGCAGTTCTTC
>.|.|TRBJ1-1|TRBV14
CASSRQALLGTEAFF
TGTGCCAGCAGCAGACAGGCCCTTCTTGGGACTGAAGCTTTCTTT
>TRBD2|.|TRBJ2-3|TRBV30
CAWSVAGGWDTQYF
TGTGCCTGGAGTGTAGCGGGAGGGTGGGATACGCAGTATTTT
>.|.|TRBJ1-2|TRBV10-3
CAIRGVRMGYTF
TGTGCCATCAGGGGCGTTCGAATGGGCTACACCTTC
>TRBD1|.|TRBJ1-4|TRBV30
CAWSVGQGARSGKLFF
TGTGCCTGGAGTGTGGGACAGGGGGCTCGGTCAGGAAAACTGTTTTTT
>TRBD1|.|TRBJ2-2|TRBV7-9
CASSLVKNRGRKNTGELFF
TGTGCCAGCAGCTTAGTCAAGAACAGGGGGCGCAAGAACACCGGGGAGCTGTTTTTT
>.|few|TRBJ1-6|TRBV7-9
CASSWTENSPLHF
TGTGCCAGCAGCTGGACAGAAAATTCACCCCTCCACTTT
>.|.|TRBJ1-6|TRBV10-2
CASRAGGNSPLHF
TGCGCCAGCAGGGCGGGGGGTAATTCACCCCTCCACTTT
>TRBD1|.|TRBJ1-6|TRBV6-5
CASRPDRGPSPLHF
TGTGCCAGCAGGCCGGACAGGGGGCCTTCACCCCTCCACTTT
>.|.|TRBJ1-1|TRBV25-1
CASSGTGYTEAFF
TGTGCCAGCAGTGGAACGGGGTACACTGAAGCTTTCTTT
>TRBD1|.|TRBJ2-2|TRBV19
CASNRDRSNTGELFF
TGTGCCAGTAACCGGGACAGGAGTAACACCGGGGAGCTGTTTTTT
>TRBD1|once|TRBJ1-1|TRBV6-2/TRBV6-3
CASSAGQLYEAFF
TGTGCCAGCAGCGCGGGACAGCTATATGAAGCTTTCTTT
>TRBD1|.|TRBJ2-7|TRBV7-3
CASSLTGSKPYEQYF
TGTGCCAGCAGCTTGACAGGGTCGAAACCCTACGAGCAGTACTTC
>TRBD2|.|TRBJ2-3|TRBV9
CASSPRTSGSADTQYF
TGTGCCAGCAGCCCCCGGACTAGCGGGAGCGCAGATACGCAGTATTTT